This T cell receptor (beta chain) derives from a study of blood T cell repertoires in COVID-19. The overall study: Samples came from the United States, Italy and Spain, spanning acute and convalescent COVID-19. The analysed material was cDNA or gDNA that came from T cells, B-cell-depleted T cells, or PBMCs.

Original processing notes: Amplifying reference gene primers gave estimates of nucleated cell counts. Sequenced by immunoSEQ multiplex PCR; TCRdb stores in-frame clones only, minus some. V and J calls and clone size follow that table, whereas D and trimming were derived from the DNA. The sample yields 72,000 or so clones, roughly 80% seen once. This CDR3 is 13 amino acids long. The germline CDR1 and CDR2 sequences are KGHSH and LQKENI. V lost 3 bases to trimming and J lost 2 bases, with 7 bases between them. This chain links TRBV18 with TRBJ2-5; D is perhaps TRBD1 (5 bases). The sequence came from a man in his sixties or seventies who had recovered from COVID-19. The sequenced sample consisted of peripheral blood. CDR3 DNA: TGTGCCAGCTCACCGGGGCCTCAAGAGACCCAGTACTTC. Translated: CASSPGPQETQYF.